This TCR beta chain was sequenced for a study of T cell changes during pregnancy in multiple sclerosis. The protocol was immunoSEQ multiplex PCR, while the TCRdb copy is restricted to in-frame clones and leaves out a portion. The table lists some 87,000 clones, 85% to 95% of them singletons. Per germline, CDR1 SGHRS and CDR2 YFSETQ. V was cut by 0 bases and J by 10 bases, with 20 bases left in between. This CDR3 spans 16 amino acids. This specimen was peripheral blood, taken in the first trimester of pregnancy. The sequence was collected from a female donor with multiple sclerosis, enrolled in a pregnancy study. The chain couples TRBV5-1 to TRBJ2-1, with a weak D call TRBD2 (5 bases). Here the CDR3 reads CASSLGGPPVTKEQFF. CDR3 DNA: TGCGCCAGCAGCTTGGGCGGGCCCCCAGTCACCAAAGAGCAGTTCTTC.